This TCR beta chain derives from a study of shared clonotypes between healthy human individuals. Findings and limits, study-wide: In having few donors, the study represented limited genetic and exposure-history diversity.

This clone was counted a single time. Its antigen remains unknown. Other DNA sequences in the sample encode the same CDR3. Trimming stripped 0 bases from V and 6 bases from J, with 3 bases between. This CDR3 has 12 amino acids. Germline CDR1 reads LGHNA; CDR2 reads YSLEER. With ten immunoSEQ deep assay plates, unsorted PBMC DNA underwent sequencing. Generated by immunoSEQ multiplex PCR, the TCRdb table keeps only in-frame clones and is missing some. This sample has roughly 480,000 clones; approximately 79% occur once, and the top ten carry roughly 12%. Nashville, Tennessee was home to all donors, who were Caucasian adults.

This sequence originates from a woman aged 40 to 49 in good health. Some clones in this sample may be carry-over from other donors' samples. Material for sequencing was PBMCs. This sequence joins TRBV4-3 and TRBJ2-1, with D uncertain. For the CDR3, the DNA is TGCGCCAGCAGCCAAGATCGCAATGAGCAGTTCTTC. This codes for CASSQDRNEQFF.